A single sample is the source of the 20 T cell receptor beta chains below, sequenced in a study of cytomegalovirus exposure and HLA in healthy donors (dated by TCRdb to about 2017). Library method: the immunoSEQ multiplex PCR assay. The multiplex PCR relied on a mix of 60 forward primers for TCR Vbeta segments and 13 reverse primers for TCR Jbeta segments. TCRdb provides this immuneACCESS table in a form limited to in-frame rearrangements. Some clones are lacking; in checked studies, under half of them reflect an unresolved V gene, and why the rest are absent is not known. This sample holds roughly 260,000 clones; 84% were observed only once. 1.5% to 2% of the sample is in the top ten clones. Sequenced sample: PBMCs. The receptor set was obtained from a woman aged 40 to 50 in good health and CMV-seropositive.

In DNA, the CDR3 is TGTGCCACCAGCAGAGGGCAAGACCGACACCTCACTGAAGCTTTCTTT. Its protein product is CATSRGQDRHLTEAFF. The chain carries TRBV15 and TRBJ1-1; D is unclear. Trimming removed 1 base at V and 4 bases at J, with 16 bases between. The germline CDR1 and CDR2 sequences are LNHNV and YYDKDF (reference sequence). The CDR3 contains 16 residues.

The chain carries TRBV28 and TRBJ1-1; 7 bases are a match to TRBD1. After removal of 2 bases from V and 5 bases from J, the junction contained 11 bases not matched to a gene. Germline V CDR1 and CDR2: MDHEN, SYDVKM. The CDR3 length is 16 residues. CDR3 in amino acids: CASSLLPTGSETEAFF. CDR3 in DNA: TGTGCCAGCAGTTTACTCCCGACAGGGTCGGAGACTGAAGCTTTCTTT.

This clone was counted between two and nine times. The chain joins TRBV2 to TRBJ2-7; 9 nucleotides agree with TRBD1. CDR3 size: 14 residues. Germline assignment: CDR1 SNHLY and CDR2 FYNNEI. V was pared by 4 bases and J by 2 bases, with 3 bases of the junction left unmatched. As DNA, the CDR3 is TGTGCCAGCAGTGCACAGGGGGCCGCCTACGAGCAGTACTTC. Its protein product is CASSAQGAAYEQYF.

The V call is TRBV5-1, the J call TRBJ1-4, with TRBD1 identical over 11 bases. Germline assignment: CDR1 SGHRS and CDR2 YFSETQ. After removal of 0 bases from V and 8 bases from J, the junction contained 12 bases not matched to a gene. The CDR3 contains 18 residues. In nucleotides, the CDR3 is TGCGCCAGCAGCTTGGCCGGGACAGGGGGGGAACTAGGAGAAAAACTGTTTTTT. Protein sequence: CASSLAGTGGELGEKLFF.

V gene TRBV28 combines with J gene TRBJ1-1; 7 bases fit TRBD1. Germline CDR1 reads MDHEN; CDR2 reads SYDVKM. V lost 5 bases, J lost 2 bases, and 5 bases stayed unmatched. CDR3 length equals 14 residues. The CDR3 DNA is TGTGCCAGCAGTCTCCGGACAGGCAACACTGAAGCTTTCTTT. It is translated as CASSLRTGNTEAFF.

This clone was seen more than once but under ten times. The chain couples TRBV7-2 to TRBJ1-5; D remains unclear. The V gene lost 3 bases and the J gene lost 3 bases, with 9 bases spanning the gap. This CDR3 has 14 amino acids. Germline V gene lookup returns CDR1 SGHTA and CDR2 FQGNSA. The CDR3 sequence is CASSFAQDNQPQHF. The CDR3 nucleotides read TGTGCCAGCAGCTTTGCGCAGGACAATCAGCCCCAGCATTTT. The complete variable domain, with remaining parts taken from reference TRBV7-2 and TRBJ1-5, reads GAGVSQSPSNKVTEKGKDVELRCDPISGHTALYWYRQSLGQGLEFLIYFQGNSAPDKSGLPSDRFSAERTGGSVSTLTIQRTQQEDSAVYLCASSFAQDNQPQHFGDGTRLSIL.

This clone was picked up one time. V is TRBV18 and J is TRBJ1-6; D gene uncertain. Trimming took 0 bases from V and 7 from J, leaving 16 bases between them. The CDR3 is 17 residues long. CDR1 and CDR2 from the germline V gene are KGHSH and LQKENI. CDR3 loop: CASSPPRALLGNSPLHF. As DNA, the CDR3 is TGTGCCAGCTCACCACCGAGGGCCCTATTAGGGAATTCACCCCTCCACTTT.

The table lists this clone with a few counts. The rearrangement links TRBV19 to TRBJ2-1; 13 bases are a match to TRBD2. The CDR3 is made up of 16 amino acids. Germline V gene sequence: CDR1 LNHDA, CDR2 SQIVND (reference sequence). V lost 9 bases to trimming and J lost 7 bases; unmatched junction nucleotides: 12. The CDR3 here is CASRRTSGRTGNEQFF. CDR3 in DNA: TGTGCCAGCCGGCGGACTAGCGGGAGAACGGGTAATGAGCAGTTCTTC.

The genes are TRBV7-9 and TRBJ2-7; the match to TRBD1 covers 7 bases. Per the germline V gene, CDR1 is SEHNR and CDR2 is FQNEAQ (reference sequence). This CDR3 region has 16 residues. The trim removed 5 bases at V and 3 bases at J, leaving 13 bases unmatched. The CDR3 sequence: CASSLGEDHRGYEQYF. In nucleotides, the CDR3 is TGTGCCAGCAGCCTAGGCGAGGATCACAGGGGCTACGAGCAGTACTTC. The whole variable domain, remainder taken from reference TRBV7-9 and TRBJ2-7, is DTGVSQNPRHKITKRGQNVTFRCDPISEHNRLYWYRQTLGQGPEFLTYFQNEAQLEKSRLLSDRFSAERPKGSFSTLEIQRTEQGDSAMYLCASSLGEDHRGYEQYFGPGTRLTVT.

CDR3 sequence (DNA): TGTGCCAGCAGCCTCCGGACAGCCGTGAACACTGAAGCTTTCTTT. Protein product: CASSLRTAVNTEAFF. The chain joins TRBV7-3 to TRBJ1-1; the D gene is possibly TRBD1 (6 bases). There are 15 residues in the CDR3. From germline, CDR1 is SGHTA and CDR2 FQGTGA. Trimming took 5 bases from V and 0 from J, leaving 13 bases between them.

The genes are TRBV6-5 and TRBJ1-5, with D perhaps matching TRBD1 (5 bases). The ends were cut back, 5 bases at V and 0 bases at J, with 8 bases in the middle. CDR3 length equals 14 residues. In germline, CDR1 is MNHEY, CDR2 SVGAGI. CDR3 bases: TGTGCCAGCAGTAGACAGAGTAGCAATCAGCCCCAGCATTTT. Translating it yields CASSRQSSNQPQHF.

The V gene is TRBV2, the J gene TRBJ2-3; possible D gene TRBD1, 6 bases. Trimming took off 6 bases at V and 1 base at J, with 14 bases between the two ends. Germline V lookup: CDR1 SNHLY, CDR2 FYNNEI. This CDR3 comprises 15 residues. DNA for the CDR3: TGTGCCAGCAGCTGGACAGACATCGGCACAGATACGCAGTATTTT. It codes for CASSWTDIGTDTQYF.

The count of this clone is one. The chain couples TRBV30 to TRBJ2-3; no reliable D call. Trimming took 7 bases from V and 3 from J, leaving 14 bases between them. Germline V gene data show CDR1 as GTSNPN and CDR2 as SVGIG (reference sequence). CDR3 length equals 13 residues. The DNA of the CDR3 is TGTGCCTCACAAGAAACCGGGACAGATACGCAGTATTTT. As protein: CASQETGTDTQYF.

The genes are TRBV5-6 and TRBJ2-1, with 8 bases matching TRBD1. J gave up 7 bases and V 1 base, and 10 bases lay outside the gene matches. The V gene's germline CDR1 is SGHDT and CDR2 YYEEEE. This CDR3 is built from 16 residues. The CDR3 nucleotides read TGTGCCAGCAGCTTGTTAGGACAGGGAATAGGTAATGAGCAGTTCTTC. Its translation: CASSLLGQGIGNEQFF.

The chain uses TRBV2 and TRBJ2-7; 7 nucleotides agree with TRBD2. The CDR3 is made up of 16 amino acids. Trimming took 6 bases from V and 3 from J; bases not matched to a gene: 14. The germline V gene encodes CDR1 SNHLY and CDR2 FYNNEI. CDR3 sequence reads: CASSSTDGGKIYEQYF. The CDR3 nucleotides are TGTGCCAGCAGCTCTACCGACGGGGGGAAAATCTACGAGCAGTACTTC.

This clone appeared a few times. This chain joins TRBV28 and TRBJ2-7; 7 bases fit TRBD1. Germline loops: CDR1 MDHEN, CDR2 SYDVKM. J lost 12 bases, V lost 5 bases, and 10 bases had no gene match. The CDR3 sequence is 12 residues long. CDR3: CASSPIGGAVYF. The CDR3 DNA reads TGTGCCAGCAGTCCAATAGGGGGCGCGGTGTACTTC.

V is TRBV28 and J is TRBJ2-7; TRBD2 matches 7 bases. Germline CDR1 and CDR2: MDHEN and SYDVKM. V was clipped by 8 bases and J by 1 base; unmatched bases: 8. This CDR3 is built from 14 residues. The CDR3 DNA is TGTGCCAGCCGTGACCTAGCGGAATCCTACGAGCAGTACTTC. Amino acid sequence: CASRDLAESYEQYF.

CDR3 nucleotides: TGTGCCAGTTCCGCTACCTCCTCCTATGGCTACACCTTC. It is translated as CASSATSSYGYTF. This chain joins TRBV28 and TRBJ1-2, with D unresolved. CDR3 length: 13 residues. V lost 9 bases to trimming and J lost 4 bases, with 15 bases between them. Germline V gene lookup returns CDR1 MDHEN and CDR2 SYDVKM.

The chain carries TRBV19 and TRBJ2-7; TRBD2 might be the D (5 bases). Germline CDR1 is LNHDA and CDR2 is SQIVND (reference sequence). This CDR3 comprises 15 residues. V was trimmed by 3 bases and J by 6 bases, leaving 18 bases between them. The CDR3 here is CASSIVRLGRCEQYF. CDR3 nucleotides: TGTGCCAGTAGTATTGTCCGGTTAGGGAGATGCGAGCAGTACTTC.

This CDR3 is CASSHQTRENTEAFF. Here the CDR3 DNA reads TGCGCCAGCAGCCACCAGACACGAGAGAACACTGAAGCTTTCTTT. This chain links TRBV4-3 with TRBJ1-1, with no clear D. CDR1 and CDR2 (germline): LGHNA, YSLEER. Trimming stripped 3 bases from V and 1 base from J, with 12 bases between. CDR3 size: 15 residues.